The 18 T cell receptor beta chains given below trace back to one sample, sequenced in a study of T cell clones after liver transplantation. Profiled with immunoSEQ multiplex PCR; TCRdb holds only in-frame clones, not every one. Of tens of thousands of clones listed, 80% are singletons. The sequencing here drew on CD4+ T cells from blood, taken 12 months after liver transplant. The receptors stem from a human patient who received a liver transplant. Some T cells here may be from the graft donor.

This clone came up a few times. The chain carries TRBV7-2 and TRBJ2-3; possible D gene TRBD2, 5 bases. V was cut by 5 bases and J by 0 bases, with 15 bases left in between. Germline V gives CDR1 SGHTA, CDR2 FQGNSA. The CDR3 runs 16 residues. The CDR3 nucleotides read TGTGCCAGCAGCCAACGCGCGGGTTATAGCACAGATACGCAGTATTTT. It yields the protein CASSQRAGYSTDTQYF. Based on the CDR3 plus reference TRBV7-2 and TRBJ2-3, the full variable domain is GAGVSQSPSNKVTEKGKDVELRCDPISGHTALYWYRQSLGQGLEFLIYFQGNSAPDKSGLPSDRFSAERTGGSVSTLTIQRTQQEDSAVYLCASSQRAGYSTDTQYFGPGTRLTVL.

Here the CDR3 reads CASRDNPYIQYF. CDR3 DNA sequence: TGTGCCAGCAGGGATAATCCTTACATTCAGTACTTC. The V and J genes are TRBV6-5 and TRBJ2-4, with D unclear. CDR3 size: 12 residues. With 6 bases removed from V and 8 bases from J, the gap between germline ends came to 11 bases. Per the germline V gene, CDR1 is MNHEY and CDR2 is SVGAGI.

This clone has a handful of counts. The rearrangement uses TRBV14 and TRBJ1-2, with D uncertain. V was pared by 0 bases and J by 4 bases, with 12 bases between. The CDR3 has 15 amino acids. Germline CDR1 and CDR2: SGHDN and FVKESK. The CDR3 region is CASSQDRASSYGYTF. CDR3 DNA: TGTGCCAGCAGCCAAGATCGTGCCAGCAGCTATGGCTACACCTTC.

The chain uses TRBV9 and TRBJ1-1, with TRBD1 as a possible D gene (6 bases). CDR1 is SGDLS and CDR2 is YYNGEE in the germline V gene. V was pared by 0 bases and J by 8 bases, with 11 bases between. The CDR3 is 13 residues long. CDR3 residues: CASSVVERGEAFF. The CDR3, as DNA: TGTGCCAGCAGCGTAGTTGAGAGGGGGGAAGCTTTCTTT. Full variable domain (rest looked up from reference TRBV9 and TRBJ1-1): DSGVTQTPKHLITATGQRVTLRCSPRSGDLSVYWYQQSLDQGLQFLIQYYNGEERAKGNILERFSAQQFPDLHSELNLSSLELGDSALYFCASSVVERGEAFFGQGTRLTVV.

The CDR3 protein is CASSQYSALGNQPQHF. CDR3 nucleotide sequence: TGCGCCAGCAGCCAGTACTCAGCCCTTGGCAATCAGCCCCAGCATTTT. The genes are TRBV4-1 and TRBJ1-5; D gene uncertain. The length of the CDR3 is 16 residues. Trimming cost V 3 bases and J 2 bases, with 14 bases left between them. From germline, CDR1 is MGHRA and CDR2 YSYEKL.

This chain joins TRBV14 and TRBJ2-7; D is ambiguous. V was trimmed by 4 bases and J by 2 bases, leaving 6 bases between them. The CDR3 consists of 12 residues. Germline assignment: CDR1 SGHDN and CDR2 FVKESK. CDR3 nucleotide sequence: TGTGCCAGCAGCCCCGTACCCTACGAGCAGTACTTC. Protein product: CASSPVPYEQYF.

V and J are TRBV7-6 and TRBJ2-1, with 8 bases matching TRBD2. The V and J ends lost 1 base and 5 bases, in that order; junction bases with no gene match: 7. This CDR3 is 16 amino acids long. From germline, CDR1 is SGHVS and CDR2 FNYEAQ. This CDR3 is CASSLVWAGGNNEQFF. The CDR3, as DNA: TGTGCCAGCAGCTTAGTATGGGCGGGAGGTAACAATGAGCAGTTCTTC.

This chain connects TRBV30 to TRBJ1-1; a possible D gene is TRBD1 (5 bases). Germline V gene sequence: CDR1 GTSNPN, CDR2 SVGIG (reference sequence). CDR3 length equals 13 residues. With 2 bases removed from V and 0 bases from J, the gap between germline ends came to 7 bases. Here the CDR3 DNA reads TGTGCCTGGAGTTGGGGGGTGAACACTGAAGCTTTCTTT. Its protein product is CAWSWGVNTEAFF.

The sample holds one count of this clone. The genes are TRBV6-6 and TRBJ2-1; 8 nucleotides match TRBD1. This CDR3 spans 14 amino acids. The J segment lost 9 bases and the V segment lost 2 bases, leaving 6 bases of the junction unmatched. Per the germline V gene, CDR1 is MNHNY and CDR2 is SVGAGI (reference sequence). In DNA, the CDR3 is TGTGCCAGCAGTTACACGGACAGGGTAGGTGAGCAGTTCTTC. Amino acids: CASSYTDRVGEQFF.

V gene TRBV28 combines with J gene TRBJ2-3, with TRBD1 matching 10 bases. This CDR3 has 18 amino acids. The ends lost 4 bases at V and 0 bases at J; junction bases unmatched: 10. The germline V gene encodes CDR1 MDHEN and CDR2 SYDVKM. For the CDR3, the DNA is TGTGCCAGCAGTTCAAGCACGCCGGGACAGGGGAGCACAGATACGCAGTATTTT. It codes for CASSSSTPGQGSTDTQYF.

The rearrangement links TRBV7-9 to TRBJ2-7; D is possibly TRBD1 or TRBD2 (5 bases each). Germline V CDR1 and CDR2: SEHNR, FQNEAQ (reference sequence). The CDR3 runs 14 residues. Trimming took off 1 base at V and 3 bases at J, with 10 bases between the two ends. CDR3 sequence reads: CASSLGGTIYEQYF. In DNA, the CDR3 is TGTGCCAGCAGCTTAGGAGGGACGATCTACGAGCAGTACTTC.

This clone was found once. The CDR3 spells CASSLGAQAFF. CDR3 DNA sequence: TGCGCCAGCAGCTTGGGGGCGCAGGCTTTCTTT. The J gene is TRBJ1-1, the V gene TRBV5-1; no clear D gene. V was pared by 0 bases and J by 11 bases, with 8 bases between. CDR1 is SGHRS, CDR2 YFSETQ, per germline. This CDR3 comprises 11 residues. The whole variable domain, remainder taken from reference TRBV5-1 and TRBJ1-1, is KAGVTQTPRYLIKTRGQQVTLSCSPISGHRSVSWYQQTPGQGLQFLFEYFSETQRNKGNFPGRFSGRQFSNSRSEMNVSTLELGDSALYLCASSLGAQAFFGQGTRLTVV.

There are a few counts of this clone. This chain uses TRBV21-1 with TRBJ2-4; TRBD1 was called by the table and not checked on the DNA. TRBV21-1 is assigned pseudogene status. The length of the CDR3 is 17 residues. CDR3 residues: CASSKVAGVGTTNIQYF. Written as DNA, the CDR3 is TGTGCCAGCAGCAAAGTAGCAGGGGTCGGTACCACGAACATTCAGTACTTC.

As to this clone: The junction departs from germline at one end; a sequencing error may be responsible. The chain is built from TRBV7-7 and TRBJ2-2; D gene uncertain. The CDR3 extends over 13 amino acids. From germline, CDR1 is SSHAT and CDR2 FNYEAQ (reference sequence). The CDR3: CASSLTNTGELFF. CDR3 DNA sequence: TGTGCTAGCAGCCTAACAAACACCGGGGAGCTGTTTTTT.

The V gene is TRBV29-1, the J gene TRBJ1-1; 11 bases line up with TRBD1. The V gene end was trimmed by 5 bases and the J gene end by 3 bases; junction bases not matched to a gene: 8. The CDR3 covers 15 residues. Germline V gives CDR1 SQVTM, CDR2 ANQGSEA. CDR3 DNA: TGCAGCGTTTGGACAGGGGGCTTTTACGACACTGAAGCTTTCTTT. Its translation: CSVWTGGFYDTEAFF.

This clone is a singleton in its sample. The chain employs TRBV18 and TRBJ1-2, with a tentative D call TRBD1 (6 bases). The CDR3 is 15 residues long. The germline V and J ends were trimmed by 5 bases and 3 bases, with 16 bases remaining between them. Germline values: CDR1 KGHSH, CDR2 LQKENI. CDR3 nucleotide sequence: TGTGCCAGCTCAACAGCCCCCGGACAGTACTATGGCTACACCTTC. This sequence encodes CASSTAPGQYYGYTF.

The V call is TRBV18, the J call TRBJ1-1; 7 bases align to TRBD1. The J segment lost 2 bases and the V segment lost 2 bases, leaving 2 bases of the junction unmatched. The CDR3 loop spans 14 amino acids. Germline assignment: CDR1 KGHSH and CDR2 LQKENI. Here the CDR3 reads CASSPDRANTEAFF. DNA for the CDR3: TGTGCCAGCTCACCAGACAGGGCCAACACTGAAGCTTTCTTT.

The rearrangement links TRBV28 to TRBJ2-3; 15 nucleotides agree with TRBD2. J was trimmed by 5 bases and V by 6 bases; bases with no gene match: 18. There are 20 residues in the CDR3. Germline V gives CDR1 MDHEN, CDR2 SYDVKM. CDR3 sequence (DNA): TGTGCCAGCAGCTCGTCAGGACTAGCGGGAGGGCCCGCCTTCGGAGATACGCAGTATTTT. Translating gives CASSSSGLAGGPAFGDTQYF. Supplemented by reference TRBV28 and TRBJ2-3, the full variable domain reads DVKVTQSSRYLVKRTGEKVFLECVQDMDHENMFWYRQDPGLGLRLIYFSYDVKMKEKGDIPEGYSVSREKKERFSLILESASTNQTSMYLCASSSSGLAGGPAFGDTQYFGPGTRLTVL.